Listed below are T cell receptor beta chains from one sample, sequenced in a study of blood T cell repertoires in COVID-19. This table comes from immunoSEQ multiplex PCR, and its TCRdb copy is limited to in-frame clones, with some not included. This sample yields about 200,000 clones, of which 84% are seen a single time; under 15% belongs to the top ten. The sample was peripheral blood. These receptors were obtained from a human donor in a cohort sampled during active COVID-19. CDR3s include the opening cysteine and the closing phenylalanine or tryptophan. A D gene is named only where the DNA matches it firmly. Clone sizes are given selectively: once, few, many, or a class where the clone is expanded.

J	D	length	V	size	CDR3	DNA
TRBJ2-5	-	14	TRBV4-2	-	CASSQDAGSETQYF	TGTGCCAGCAGCCAAGATGCGGGGAGTGAGACCCAGTACTTC
TRBJ2-1	-	14	TRBV5-4	-	CASSPTPYHNEQFF	TGTGCCAGCAGCCCAACCCCCTACCATAATGAGCAGTTCTTC
TRBJ2-2	-	16	TRBV5-1	-	CASSLAGGLFTGELFF	TGCGCCAGCAGCTTGGCCGGGGGTCTTTTCACCGGGGAGCTGTTTTTT
TRBJ2-1	-	15	TRBV7-9	-	CASSLSAVIYNEQFF	TGTGCCAGCAGCTTATCCGCAGTGATTTACAATGAGCAGTTCTTC
TRBJ2-2	-	15	TRBV5-1	once	CASSLPQGRTGELFF	TGCGCCAGCAGCTTGCCACAGGGTCGGACCGGGGAGCTGTTTTTT
TRBJ2-3	-	16	TRBV28	-	CASDSLGRKSTDTQYF	TGTGCCAGCGACTCCCTGGGTAGGAAGAGCACAGATACGCAGTATTTT
TRBJ1-2	TRBD1	13	TRBV5-1	-	CASSRTGEYGYTF	TGCGCCAGCAGCAGGACAGGGGAGTATGGCTACACCTTC
TRBJ2-7	TRBD1	14	TRBV7-6	-	CASSLGTGVREQYF	TGTGCCAGCAGCTTAGGGACAGGGGTCCGCGAGCAGTACTTC
TRBJ2-5	TRBD2	17	TRBV19	-	CASSKGIAGGNGETQYF	TGTGCCAGTAGTAAGGGAATAGCGGGAGGCAATGGGGAGACCCAGTACTTC
TRBJ2-7	-	14	TRBV5-1	-	CASSLVLGNNEQYF	TGCGCCAGCAGCTTGGTCCTCGGGAACAACGAGCAGTACTTC
TRBJ2-7	-	15	TRBV18	-	CASSPYTSMGYEQYF	TGTGCCAGCTCACCATATACTAGCATGGGCTACGAGCAGTACTTC
TRBJ2-7	TRBD2	14	TRBV11-2	-	CASRSLAGPYEQYF	TGTGCCAGCAGAAGCCTAGCGGGACCCTACGAGCAGTACTTC
TRBJ1-5	-	14	TRBV2	few	CASSDLQLNQPQHF	TGTGCCAGCAGTGATTTGCAACTCAATCAGCCCCAGCATTTT
TRBJ2-3	-	13	TRBV30	-	CAWSRGGADTQYF	TGTGCCTGGAGTAGAGGCGGGGCAGATACGCAGTATTTT
TRBJ2-7	-	12	TRBV29-1	-	CSVEGYSYEQYF	TGCAGCGTTGAAGGCTATTCCTACGAGCAGTACTTC
TRBJ2-6	-	13	TRBV7-8	-	CASSSRLANVLTF	TGTGCCAGCAGCTCCCGGTTGGCCAACGTCCTGACTTTC
TRBJ1-1	-	14	TRBV7-9	-	CASSVDAGGTEAFF	TGTGCCAGCAGCGTGGATGCGGGGGGCACTGAAGCTTTCTTT
TRBJ1-1	TRBD1	13	TRBV30	-	CAWSVSGGTEAFF	TGTGCCTGGAGTGTATCAGGGGGCACTGAAGCTTTCTTT
TRBJ2-1	-	20	TRBV24-1	-	CATSDLKLKGGRPGGNEQFF	TGTGCCACCAGTGATTTGAAGTTAAAGGGAGGTCGGCCCGGGGGCAATGAGCAGTTCTTC
TRBJ2-1	-	15	TRBV7-2	-	CASSLEGTAYNEQFF	TGTGCCAGCAGCTTAGAGGGGACTGCATACAATGAGCAGTTCTTC
TRBJ2-1	-	15	TRBV19	-	CASSIVPDSYNEQFF	TGTGCCAGTAGTATAGTCCCAGACTCCTACAATGAGCAGTTCTTC
TRBJ1-3	-	14	TRBV4-1	-	CASSRGGSGNTIYF	TGCGCCAGCAGCCGAGGGGGCTCTGGAAACACCATATATTTT
TRBJ2-5	TRBD2	12	TRBV20-1	-	CSASGRVETQYF	TGCAGTGCTAGTGGGAGGGTAGAGACCCAGTACTTC
TRBJ2-3	-	16	TRBV9	-	CASSVATAVVADTQYF	TGTGCCAGCAGCGTAGCTACGGCGGTGGTGGCAGATACGCAGTATTTT
TRBJ2-7	-	11	TRBV6-1	-	CASSERGEQYF	TGTGCCAGCAGTGAACGGGGCGAGCAGTACTTC
TRBJ2-7	TRBD1	15	TRBV19	-	CASSQRTGNSYEQYF	TGTGCCAGTAGTCAACGGACAGGGAATTCGTACGAGCAGTACTTC
TRBJ2-5	TRBD1	14	TRBV2	few	CASSGAGGVRTQYF	TGTGCCAGCAGTGGGGCAGGGGGCGTACGGACCCAGTACTTC
TRBJ1-2	-	15	TRBV30	-	CAWSVQGRVLDGYTF	TGTGCCTGGAGTGTACAAGGCAGGGTATTGGATGGCTACACCTTC
TRBJ2-5	TRBD1	14	TRBV2	-	CASTGQGARETQYF	TGTGCCAGCACGGGACAGGGGGCGCGGGAGACCCAGTACTTC